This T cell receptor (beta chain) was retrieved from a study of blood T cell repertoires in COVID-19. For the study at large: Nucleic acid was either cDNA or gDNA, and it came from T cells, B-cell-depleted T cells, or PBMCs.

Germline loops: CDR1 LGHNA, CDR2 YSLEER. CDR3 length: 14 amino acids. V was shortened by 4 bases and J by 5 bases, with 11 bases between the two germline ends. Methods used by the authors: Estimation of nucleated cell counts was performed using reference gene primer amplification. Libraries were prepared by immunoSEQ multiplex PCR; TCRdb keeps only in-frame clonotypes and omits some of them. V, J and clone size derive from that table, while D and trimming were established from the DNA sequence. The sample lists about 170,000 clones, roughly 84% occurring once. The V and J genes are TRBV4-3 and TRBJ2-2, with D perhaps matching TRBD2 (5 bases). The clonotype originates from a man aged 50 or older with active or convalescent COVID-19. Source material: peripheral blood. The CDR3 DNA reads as TGCGCCAGCAGCCTTTCAGCGGCTACCGGGGAGCTGTTTTTT. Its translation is CASSLSAATGELFF.